This TCR beta chain stems from a study of regulatory T cells in long-lasting Graves disease. Study results and limitations: Whereas about a thousand public clonotypes were shared by new patients, persistent patients shared more, at about 2,500. The study found TRBV28, TRBJ1-2 and TRBJ2-5 favored in persistent disease.

Construction of the TCR beta libraries employed iRepertoire HTBI primers in conjunction with Arm-PCR of CDR3 regions. TCRdb re-called the multiplex PCR reads with MiXCR, one entry per CDR3 protein. The sample includes roughly 510,000 distinct CDR3 sequences, around 15% of them seen just once. On this clonotype itself: No antigen is known for it.

Germline CDR1 SEHNR, CDR2 FQNEAQ (reference sequence). This CDR3 is built from 20 residues. With V trimmed by 1 base and J by 3 bases, 16 bases remained unmatched. Time point of the sample: newly diagnosed GD, antithyroid drugs for less than 3 months. Making the TCR library involved RNA that had been extracted from PBMCs. Separately, the same data were catalogued under a study of T cells in Graves' hyperthyroidism and ophthalmopathy. That paper states: In making diagnoses, clinical symptoms, serum thyroxine and TRAb, thyroid ultrasound and orbital computed tomography were all used.

This rearrangement joins TRBV7-9 to TRBJ1-3; TRBD1 matches 9 bases. The material was peripheral blood mononuclear cells (PBMCs), obtained at new diagnosis, from a patient treated with antithyroid drugs. The receptor's source is a man aged 18 to 30 with Graves disease. Written as DNA, the CDR3 is TGTGCCAGCAGCTTAGAGGGAATCACACAGGGGGCGAACCTTGGAAACACCATATATTTT. This sequence encodes CASSLEGITQGANLGNTIYF.